The clone carrying this T cell receptor beta chain came up many times. The target antigen is unknown. V was shortened by 4 bases and J by 5 bases, with 13 bases between the two germline ends. CDR3 length equals 14 residues. Looked up from germline, CDR1 is MDHEN and CDR2 is SYDVKM. This record comes from a study of T cells after yellow fever vaccination. Study findings and constraints: It was a small share of clonotypes that appeared in both CD4 and CD8 compartments.

TCRdb used MiXCR to reprocess the 5' RACE reads, holding one entry per CDR3 protein. The profile shows about 350,000 distinct CDR3 sequences, around 12% of them singletons. This TCR was sampled from a man aged 18 to 29 who received the YFV17D yellow fever vaccine. The J gene is TRBJ2-3, the V gene TRBV28; D may correspond to TRBD1 or TRBD2 (5 bases each). The sequencing here drew on CD4+ T cells sorted from PBMCs, taken 15 days after the yellow fever booster vaccination. In DNA form, the CDR3 reads TGTGCCAGCAGTTGGGACCCTGGGAGAGATACGCAGTATTTT. It codes for CASSWDPGRDTQYF.